This entry describes one TCR beta chain. This may be a read error: a much more frequent sequence differs by one nucleotide. This sample was taken from a study of early T cells in non-severe SARS-CoV-2 infection. As for the study in general: Sequencing was performed on bulk RNA from unsorted whole blood, leaving chains unpaired.

TCRdb re-analysed the 5' RACE reads in MiXCR, keeping a single row per CDR3 protein. The table has tens of thousands of distinct CDR3 sequences, approximately 12% seen once. CDR1 and CDR2 (germline): LGHNA, YNFKEQ. The V end lost 1 base, the J end lost 2 bases, and 11 bases lay between the germline ends. The CDR3 runs 15 residues. Specimen: whole blood. The rearrangement uses TRBV4-2 and TRBJ1-2; possibly TRBD1 for D (6 bases). The source is an adult who was a healthcare worker with PCR-confirmed SARS-CoV-2 infection or an uninfected control (not recorded which). The CDR3 region is CASSQGQVNNYGYTF. The CDR3 DNA follows: TGTGCCAGCAGCCAAGGACAGGTCAACAACTATGGCTACACCTTC.